One sample yielded the 22 T cell receptor beta chains listed below, sequenced in a study of CD8+ T cells in alopecia areata. The sample's treatment: oral pan-JAK inhibitor, 5-10 mg twice daily. TCR sequencing used cDNA made by reverse transcription of extracted RNA. Some clones are missing from TCRdb's copy, which holds only in-frame ones; the method was immunoSEQ multiplex PCR. This sample has 95,000 to 100,000 clones, with about three fifths found just once. Source: CD8+ T cells sorted from blood, taken between weeks 55 and 70, from a patient treated with tofacitinib. All receptors come from a human donor with alopecia areata.

The chain employs TRBV12-5 and TRBJ1-1; D is unresolved. Trimming removed 5 bases at V and 8 bases at J, with 9 bases between. This CDR3 region has 11 residues. Looked up from germline, CDR1 is LGHNT and CDR2 is FRNRAP. In nucleotides, the CDR3 is TGTGCTAGTGGTGTCGGCAGGGAAGCTTTCTTT. Translated: CASGVGREAFF.

The rearrangement links TRBV6-1 to TRBJ2-1; 10 bases line up with TRBD2. This CDR3 is built from 17 residues. The junction had 4 bases not matched to a gene; V was cut back by 1 base and J by 1 base. Germline V gene sequence: CDR1 MNHNS, CDR2 SASEGT. For the CDR3, the DNA is TGTGCCAGCAGTGAAGTGGGACTAGCGACTTCCTACAATGAGCAGTTCTTC. This codes for CASSEVGLATSYNEQFF.

The chain has TRBV13 and TRBJ1-1, with a tentative D call TRBD1 (5 bases). The CDR3 consists of 13 residues. Germline V CDR1 and CDR2: PRHDT, FYEKMQ (reference sequence). Trimming removed 3 bases from V and 4 bases from J, with 9 bases in between. CDR3 nucleotides: TGTGCCAGCAGCTTCGTTAGGGGCACTGAAGCTTTCTTT. This codes for CASSFVRGTEAFF.

The chain links TRBV12-5 to TRBJ2-1; no reliable D call. Trimming pared 1 base from V and 9 bases from J, leaving 13 bases between. The germline gives CDR1 LGHNT, CDR2 FRNRAP. The CDR3 is 14 amino acids. The CDR3 nucleotides read TGTGCTAGTGGTTTGGGAACGTATGTGGGTGAGCAGTTCTTC. Translated: CASGLGTYVGEQFF.

Comments on this clone: The junction does not match germline at one end; this may be a read error. The V call is TRBV19, the J call TRBJ1-2; D is ambiguous. CDR3 length: 15 residues. CDR1 and CDR2 (germline): LNHDA, SQIVND (reference sequence). The CDR3 DNA sequence: TGCGCGTCGCGGTGGGCAGACCGAGCTAACTATGGCTACACCTTC. This sequence encodes CASRWADRANYGYTF. Based on the CDR3 plus reference TRBV19 and TRBJ1-2, the full variable domain is DGGITQSPKYLFRKEGQNVTLSCEQNLNHDAMYWYRQDPGQGLRLIYYSQIVNDFQKGDIAEGYSVSREKKESFPLTVTSAQKNPTAFYLCASRWADRANYGYTFGSGTRLTVV.

This clone was seen only a few times. V is TRBV23-1 and J is TRBJ2-5; D not resolved. TRBV23-1 is reported as an ORF; its role is uncertain. Between the trimmed V and J ends, which lost 3 bases and 2 bases, there was a span of 16 bases. This CDR3 comprises 16 residues. The chain's CDR3 is CASSQPGPPRQETQYF. The CDR3 DNA sequence: TGCGCCAGCAGTCAGCCCGGGCCCCCTCGGCAAGAGACCCAGTACTTC.

The gene calls are TRBV19 and TRBJ2-7, with a weak D call TRBD2 (5 bases). Trimming cost V 2 bases and J 0 bases, with 11 bases left between them. The CDR3 is made up of 15 amino acids. The germline V gene encodes CDR1 LNHDA and CDR2 SQIVND (reference sequence). The CDR3 region has the DNA TGTGCCAGTAGTATAAGGACGGGAAGCTCCTACGAGCAGTACTTC. It translates to CASSIRTGSSYEQYF.

V is TRBV7-8 and J is TRBJ2-2; D is uncertain. The CDR3 is made up of 12 amino acids. V was pared by 11 bases and J by 5 bases, with 12 bases between. CDR1 and CDR2 from the germline V gene are SGHVS and FQNEAQ. The CDR3 reads CAGNLLTGELFF. The CDR3 coding sequence is TGTGCCGGCAACTTACTTACCGGGGAGCTGTTTTTT.

This chain joins TRBV19 and TRBJ2-2; no clear D. Trimming took off 0 bases at V and 4 bases at J, with 3 bases between the two ends. CDR1 and CDR2 from the germline V gene are LNHDA and SQIVND (reference sequence). This CDR3 comprises 13 residues. CDR3 region: CASSIEVTGELFF. In DNA form, the CDR3 reads TGTGCCAGTAGTATAGAGGTCACCGGGGAGCTGTTTTTT.

The chain recombines TRBV5-1 with TRBJ2-7; TRBD1 matches 9 bases. V lost 4 bases, J lost 0 bases, and 14 bases stayed unmatched. CDR3 size: 18 residues. Germline CDR1 reads SGHRS; CDR2 reads YFSETQ. The CDR3 DNA reads TGCGCCAGCAGCCTGGGCGAGTTCGGGACAGGGAGCTCCTACGAGCAGTACTTC. This gives the protein CASSLGEFGTGSSYEQYF.

The count of this clone is one. The chain carries TRBV4-1 and TRBJ2-1, with 8 bases matching TRBD1. The CDR3 contains 16 residues. Germline V lookup: CDR1 MGHRA, CDR2 YSYEKL. V was clipped by 2 bases and J by 0 bases; unmatched bases: 3. Here the CDR3 reads CASSQRTGSSYNEQFF. CDR3 bases: TGCGCCAGCAGCCAACGGACAGGGAGCTCCTACAATGAGCAGTTCTTC.

The rearrangement links TRBV7-9 to TRBJ2-7; perhaps TRBD1 as D (6 bases). Germline CDR1 is SEHNR and CDR2 is FQNEAQ (reference sequence). This CDR3 contains 15 residues. Trimming cost V 4 bases and J 2 bases, with 15 bases left between them. CDR3 bases: TGTGCCAGCAGCTCAACTACGGGACATACCTACGAGCAGTACTTC. Translation: CASSSTTGHTYEQYF.

In this sample, this clone turned up once. The V gene is TRBV5-1, the J gene TRBJ1-2, with D unresolved. V dropped 6 bases and J dropped 3 bases, with 12 bases sitting between them. The CDR3 totals 13 residues. The V gene's germline CDR1 is SGHRS and CDR2 YFSETQ. This CDR3 is CASNKGEDYGYTF. CDR3 coding DNA: TGCGCCAGCAATAAGGGCGAGGACTATGGCTACACCTTC. The full variable domain, with the rest looked up from reference TRBV5-1 and TRBJ1-2, is KAGVTQTPRYLIKTRGQQVTLSCSPISGHRSVSWYQQTPGQGLQFLFEYFSETQRNKGNFPGRFSGRQFSNSRSEMNVSTLELGDSALYLCASNKGEDYGYTFGSGTRLTVV.

CDR3 protein: CASSYNRANYNEQFF. The CDR3 DNA follows: TGTGCCAGCAGCTACAACAGGGCGAATTACAATGAGCAGTTCTTC. This chain links TRBV9 with TRBJ2-1; D is perhaps TRBD1 (6 bases). Germline V gene data show CDR1 as SGDLS and CDR2 as YYNGEE. Trimming removed 4 bases from V and 4 bases from J, with 15 bases in between. The CDR3 has 15 residues.

This clone was seen only a few times. In DNA form, the CDR3 reads TGCGCCAGCAGCTTGATGGGACGACCTGATTCCTACAATGAGCAGTTCTTC. This gives the protein CASSLMGRPDSYNEQFF. J is TRBJ2-1 and V is TRBV5-1; D possibly matches TRBD1 or TRBD2 (5 bases each). V shed 1 base and J shed 1 base, with 15 bases lying between them. The CDR3 has 17 amino acids. Germline V gene sequence: CDR1 SGHRS, CDR2 YFSETQ.

CDR3 protein: CASSPAGYEQYF. Here the CDR3 DNA reads TGTGCCAGCAGCCCGGCTGGCTACGAGCAGTACTTC. The V and J genes are TRBV7-9 and TRBJ2-7; D is uncertain. CDR1 is SEHNR, CDR2 FQNEAQ, per germline (reference sequence). The CDR3 has 12 residues. The germline V and J ends were trimmed by 5 bases and 3 bases, with 8 bases remaining between them. The whole variable domain, remainder taken from reference TRBV7-9 and TRBJ2-7, is DTGVSQNPRHKITKRGQNVTFRCDPISEHNRLYWYRQTLGQGPEFLTYFQNEAQLEKSRLLSDRFSAERPKGSFSTLEIQRTEQGDSAMYLCASSPAGYEQYFGPGTRLTVT.

The chain joins TRBV27 to TRBJ2-5; TRBD2 is a possible D gene (7 bases). The CDR3 contains 14 residues. V lost 6 bases to trimming and J lost 4 bases, with 15 bases between them. Germline CDR1 reads MNHEY; CDR2 reads SMNVEV (reference sequence). The CDR3 region is CASRGGVSRETQYF. CDR3 DNA: TGTGCCAGCAGAGGGGGGGTGAGCAGAGAGACCCAGTACTTC.

This chain joins TRBV7-9 and TRBJ2-5; D ambiguous. Germline loops: CDR1 SEHNR, CDR2 FQNEAQ (reference sequence). This CDR3 is 15 amino acids long. With 0 bases removed from V and 5 bases from J, the gap between germline ends came to 13 bases. This CDR3 reads CASSLAGSKRETQYF. The CDR3 DNA is TGTGCCAGCAGCTTAGCGGGTTCTAAAAGGGAGACCCAGTACTTC.

The chain joins TRBV2 to TRBJ2-1; D might be TRBD1 (6 bases). The V gene's germline CDR1 is SNHLY and CDR2 FYNNEI. This CDR3 has 15 residues. V dropped 3 bases and J dropped 4 bases, with 13 bases sitting between them. CDR3 bases: TGTGCCAGCAGTGAGGGTGGGGGCTTATACAATGAGCAGTTCTTC. Translating it yields CASSEGGGLYNEQFF.

The chain carries TRBV6-1 and TRBJ1-5; D perhaps matches TRBD1 (6 bases). The CDR3 is 15 amino acids. Germline V gene lookup returns CDR1 MNHNS and CDR2 SASEGT. The ends were cut back, 7 bases at V and 0 bases at J, with 13 bases in the middle. The CDR3 nucleotides are TGTGCCAGCATTGGACGGGGACATAGCAATCAGCCCCAGCATTTT. Protein sequence: CASIGRGHSNQPQHF.

In this sample, this clone turned up a few times. The chain joins TRBV6-1 to TRBJ1-5; no clear D gene. CDR1 MNHNS and CDR2 SASEGT come from the germline V gene. V was trimmed by 2 bases and J by 6 bases, leaving 8 bases between them. This CDR3 is built from 13 residues. The CDR3: CASSETTAQPQHF. For the CDR3, the DNA is TGTGCCAGCAGTGAAACCACCGCTCAGCCCCAGCATTTT.

The J gene is TRBJ1-5, the V gene TRBV19; 8 nucleotides match TRBD1. The CDR3 contains 14 residues. V lost 9 bases to trimming and J lost 0 bases; unmatched junction nucleotides: 4. Germline V gene data show CDR1 as LNHDA and CDR2 as SQIVND (reference sequence). The CDR3 bases are TGTGCCAGCGACAGGGGCTATAGCAATCAGCCCCAGCATTTT. It specifies CASDRGYSNQPQHF.